The 17 T cell receptor beta chains presented below share a single source sample, sequenced in a study of CD8 T cells in Susac syndrome. RNA was extracted with the RNeasy kit, and a quantity of roughly 0.45 to 1 ug was reverse transcribed using random hexamers. In TCRdb, the immunoSEQ multiplex PCR reads were re-called with MiXCR into one record per CDR3 protein. The data show some 260,000 distinct CDR3 sequences, about 88% seen once. Sequencing was done on a sample of CD8+ T cells from PBMCs. The receptors were sampled from a human donor with multiple sclerosis.

This clonotype has only a few counts. The chain employs TRBV6-5 and TRBJ2-3; maybe TRBD2 (6 bases). The V end lost 3 bases, the J end lost 5 bases, and 9 bases lay between the germline ends. From germline, CDR1 is MNHEY and CDR2 SVGAGI. The CDR3 spans 13 residues. The CDR3 region is CASSYLSGDTQYF. CDR3 nucleotide sequence: TGTGCCAGCAGTTATCTTAGCGGAGATACGCAGTATTTT.

This chain links TRBV2 with TRBJ2-4; D is ambiguous. CDR3 length: 15 residues. The V end was cut by 5 bases, the J end by 2 bases, with 13 bases between. Germline assignment: CDR1 SNHLY and CDR2 FYNNEI. The CDR3 nucleotides are TGTGCCAGCAGTCAACCCCTGGGGACCAAAAACATTCAGTACTTC. Translating it yields CASSQPLGTKNIQYF.

This chain's CDR3 is CASSLNRDRGSGELFF. In DNA form, the CDR3 reads TGTGCCAGCAGCTTAAACCGGGACAGGGGTTCCGGGGAGCTGTTTTTT. The V and J genes are TRBV7-9 and TRBJ2-2, with 10 bases matching TRBD1. Losses at the gene ends were 2 bases for V and 6 bases for J; bases not matched to a gene: 6. Germline V gives CDR1 SEHNR, CDR2 FQNEAQ (reference sequence). The CDR3 has 16 amino acids.

The chain has TRBV12-3 or TRBV12-4 and TRBJ2-2; no definite D call. The CDR3 is made up of 14 amino acids. Between the trimmed V and J ends, which lost 3 bases and 0 bases, there was a span of 5 bases. CDR3 nucleotide sequence: TGTGCCAGCAGTTTGGGCCCGAACACCGGGGAGCTGTTTTTT. It is translated as CASSLGPNTGELFF.

V gene TRBV13 combines with J gene TRBJ2-3, with a possible D match to TRBD1 (5 bases). Between the trimmed V and J ends, which lost 5 bases and 7 bases, there was a span of 10 bases. This CDR3 region has 12 residues. Per the germline V gene, CDR1 is PRHDT and CDR2 is FYEKMQ (reference sequence). The CDR3 coding sequence is TGTGCCAGCAGCCCCGGACAAAATACGCAGTATTTT. Residues: CASSPGQNTQYF.

The V call is TRBV25-1, the J call TRBJ1-2; D gene ambiguous. The CDR3 spans 13 residues. Trimming left V 1 base short and J 4 bases short, with 7 bases between. Per the germline V gene, CDR1 is MGHDK and CDR2 is SYGVNS. The CDR3 nucleotides read TGTGCCAGCAGTGAATTTGCCGGCTATGGCTACACCTTC. This sequence encodes CASSEFAGYGYTF.

A few counts support this clonotype. The CDR3 reads CASSYSLNEQFF. The CDR3 DNA is TGTGCCAGCAGTTACTCGTTGAATGAGCAGTTCTTC. The chain joins TRBV6-6 to TRBJ2-1, with D unclear. V was clipped by 0 bases and J by 7 bases, with 4 bases between them. CDR1 and CDR2 from the germline V gene are MNHNY and SVGAGI (reference sequence). The CDR3 sequence is 12 residues long.

In its sample, this clonotype was seen a few times. V usage is TRBV7-9 and J usage is TRBJ2-1; D is ambiguous. V lost 5 bases and J lost 0, with 11 bases in between. Germline CDR1 is SEHNR and CDR2 is FQNEAQ (reference sequence). The length of the CDR3 is 15 residues. CDR3 region: CASSPRNSSYNEQFF. The CDR3 region has the DNA TGTGCCAGCAGCCCTCGTAACAGCTCCTACAATGAGCAGTTCTTC.

V gene TRBV30 combines with J gene TRBJ1-1; D is ambiguous. Germline V gene sequence: CDR1 GTSNPN, CDR2 SVGIG (reference sequence). This CDR3 has 13 residues. The V and J ends lost 0 bases and 3 bases respectively, with 8 bases between them. DNA for the CDR3: TGTGCCTGGAGTGTAGGGAAATACACTGAAGCTTTCTTT. Its translation: CAWSVGKYTEAFF.

This chain uses TRBV28 with TRBJ2-1; the match to TRBD2 covers 7 bases. The V segment lost 2 bases and the J segment 6 bases; nucleotides outside the gene matches: 4. This CDR3 contains 14 residues. Germline V gene data show CDR1 as MDHEN and CDR2 as SYDVKM. The CDR3 DNA reads TGTGCCAGCAGTTTACTAGCGGAGACCAATGAGCAGTTCTTC. It is translated as CASSLLAETNEQFF.

The chain is built from TRBV9 and TRBJ2-7, with TRBD1 identical over 8 bases. V lost 4 bases and J lost 3; bases outside the gene matches: 15. Germline CDR1 is SGDLS and CDR2 is YYNGEE. CDR3 size: 17 residues. CDR3 sequence: CASSSGQGGMGDYEQYF. The CDR3 DNA reads as TGTGCCAGCAGCTCCGGACAGGGAGGTATGGGGGACTACGAGCAGTACTTC.

The chain links TRBV7-9 to TRBJ1-1, with 9 bases that match TRBD1. This CDR3 comprises 12 residues. Germline V lookup: CDR1 SEHNR, CDR2 FQNEAQ (reference sequence). The CDR3 spells CAYDRGKLEAFF. As DNA, the CDR3 is TGTGCGTACGACAGGGGGAAACTTGAAGCTTTCTTT.

This clonotype was recorded once. This rearrangement joins TRBV27 to TRBJ1-2; the match to TRBD1 covers 12 bases. Germline loops: CDR1 MNHEY, CDR2 SMNVEV (reference sequence). The ends lost 5 bases at V and 1 base at J; junction bases unmatched: 5. There are 16 residues in the CDR3. The CDR3 region is CASSRGQGAVNYGYTF. The CDR3 region has the DNA TGTGCCAGCAGTAGGGGACAGGGGGCCGTTAACTATGGCTACACCTTC.

This clonotype was picked up many times. J is TRBJ2-7 and V is TRBV27, with D hard to call. Germline CDR1 reads MNHEY; CDR2 reads SMNVEV (reference sequence). This CDR3 is built from 12 residues. Trimming removed 0 bases at V and 4 bases at J, with 4 bases between. The CDR3 protein is CASSLSGYEQYF. The CDR3 bases are TGTGCCAGCAGTTTATCCGGTTACGAGCAGTACTTC.

This sequence joins TRBV28 and TRBJ2-6; a possible D gene is TRBD1 (6 bases). Germline CDR1 reads MDHEN; CDR2 reads SYDVKM. The CDR3 spans 15 residues. V lost 6 bases, J lost 4 bases, and 13 bases lay in between. In nucleotides, the CDR3 is TGTGCCAGCAGCGGACAGTCCGAAGGGGCCAACGTCCTGACTTTC. Translation: CASSGQSEGANVLTF. The complete variable domain, with remaining parts taken from reference TRBV28 and TRBJ2-6, reads DVKVTQSSRYLVKRTGEKVFLECVQDMDHENMFWYRQDPGLGLRLIYFSYDVKMKEKGDIPEGYSVSREKKERFSLILESASTNQTSMYLCASSGQSEGANVLTFGAGSRLTVL.

V is TRBV9 and J is TRBJ2-1; D could derive from TRBD1 or TRBD2 (6 bases each). CDR1 SGDLS and CDR2 YYNGEE come from the germline V gene. The CDR3 extends over 15 amino acids. V was pared by 3 bases and J by 8 bases, with 18 bases between. This CDR3 reads CASSERLVGGDEQFF. CDR3 DNA sequence: TGTGCCAGCAGCGAAAGACTAGTTGGGGGCGATGAGCAGTTCTTC. Variable domain in full (rest from reference TRBV9 and TRBJ2-1): DSGVTQTPKHLITATGQRVTLRCSPRSGDLSVYWYQQSLDQGLQFLIQYYNGEERAKGNILERFSAQQFPDLHSELNLSSLELGDSALYFCASSERLVGGDEQFFGPGTRLTVL.

The rearrangement uses TRBV6-1 and TRBJ1-1; D is uncertain. The CDR3 consists of 17 residues. Germline V gives CDR1 MNHNS, CDR2 SASEGT. Trimming took 0 bases from V and 5 from J, leaving 19 bases between them. CDR3: CASSEAFDLEVLTEAFF. The CDR3, as DNA: TGTGCCAGCAGTGAAGCATTTGATTTGGAGGTTCTGACTGAAGCTTTCTTT.